Here is one T cell receptor (beta chain) with its context. This sample stems from a study of blood T cell repertoires in COVID-19. Study context: PBMCs, B-cell-depleted T cells, or T cells provided the cDNA or gDNA that made up the material.

Data came from immunoSEQ multiplex PCR; TCRdb stores just in-frame clones and leaves some out. The sample includes approximately 270,000 clones, 65% to 90% of them seen just once. This CDR3 region has 15 residues. Trimming stripped 5 bases from V and 6 bases from J, with 19 bases between. Germline loops: CDR1 SGHDN, CDR2 FVKESK. The chain has TRBV14 and TRBJ1-1; a possible D gene is TRBD1 (5 bases). The sequence came from a man aged 40-50 years who had recovered from COVID-19. The sequencing input was PBMCs or T cells enriched from blood (not recorded which). The CDR3 DNA follows: TGTGCCAGCAGCGGACAAGTGAGCGGGGCGGCTGAAGCTTTCTTT. Protein sequence: CASSGQVSGAAEAFF.